One sample yielded the 27 T cell receptor beta chains listed below, sequenced in a study of chemoradiotherapy in HPV16-positive cancers. Measured with immunoSEQ multiplex PCR; TCRdb has only the in-frame clones, and not every one. This repertoire shows about 67,000 clones, almost 90% found once; its top ten account for 3.5% to 4.5%. Sequences were derived from blood, sampled from a patient who underwent chemoradiotherapy. The receptors come from a human donor with HPV-associated anogenital cancer.

This rearrangement joins TRBV19 to TRBJ1-2; D not certain. The germline CDR1 and CDR2 sequences are LNHDA and SQIVND (reference sequence). With 0 bases removed from V and 4 bases from J, the gap between germline ends came to 12 bases. The CDR3 is 15 amino acids. CDR3 DNA: TGTGCCAGTAGTATAGACCAAACATGGGCCTATGGCTACACCTTC. Protein sequence: CASSIDQTWAYGYTF.

The chain is built from TRBV14 and TRBJ1-1, with no clear D. The germline gives CDR1 SGHDN, CDR2 FVKESK. This CDR3 is built from 18 residues. The V and J ends lost 1 base and 3 bases respectively, with 21 bases between them. The CDR3 DNA is TGTGCCAGCAGCCAAGTAGGCCCCCCCACTCAGAGGGACACTGAAGCTTTCTTT. Its protein is CASSQVGPPTQRDTEAFF.

This clone has just one count. The CDR3 loop reads CSVEGPAATGELFF. The DNA for the CDR3 is TGCAGCGTTGAAGGCCCAGCGGCAACCGGGGAGCTGTTTTTT. J is TRBJ2-2 and V is TRBV29-1; D may be TRBD2 (5 bases). The CDR3 covers 14 residues. V was cut by 1 base and J by 5 bases, with 11 bases left in between. Germline lookup yields CDR1 SQVTM and CDR2 ANQGSEA.

V is TRBV9 and J is TRBJ1-1; D gene unclear. This CDR3 is built from 13 residues. V lost 2 bases and J lost 3, with 8 bases in between. Germline CDR1 and CDR2: SGDLS and YYNGEE. CDR3 bases: TGTGCCAGCAGCGTTTCCGGAGACACTGAAGCTTTCTTT. This sequence encodes CASSVSGDTEAFF.

The V and J genes are TRBV28 and TRBJ1-5, with 9 bases identical to TRBD1. The germline V gene encodes CDR1 MDHEN and CDR2 SYDVKM. This CDR3 has 15 residues. Germline trimming cut 3 bases from V and 6 bases from J; bases unmatched to any gene: 6. The CDR3 reads CASSFTGGSSQPQHF. As DNA, the CDR3 is TGTGCCAGCAGTTTCACAGGGGGCTCAAGTCAGCCCCAGCATTTT.

This clone was seen only a few times. The chain uses TRBV7-3 and TRBJ2-7; D unresolved. The CDR3 extends over 11 amino acids. Germline assignment: CDR1 SGHTA and CDR2 FQGTGA. Trimming took 3 bases from V and 5 from J, leaving 5 bases between them. In DNA, the CDR3 is TGTGCCAGCAGCTTCCGGGACGAGCAGTACTTC. Residues: CASSFRDEQYF.

The rearrangement uses TRBV11-2 and TRBJ1-4; TRBD1 aligns across 7 bases. Trimming cost V 3 bases and J 5 bases; bases outside gene matches: 12. The CDR3 covers 17 residues. Germline-derived CDR1 and CDR2 are SGHAT and FQNNGV. CDR3 sequence (DNA): TGTGCCAGCAGCTTCTGGGACAGAAACCTGGGGAATGAAAAACTGTTTTTT. Its translation is CASSFWDRNLGNEKLFF.

This clone appeared a single time. CDR3 protein: CASSLGLAGGPETQYF. Written as DNA, the CDR3 is TGTGCCAGCAGCCTAGGACTAGCGGGAGGTCCGGAGACCCAGTACTTC. The rearrangement links TRBV11-3 to TRBJ2-5, with 14 positions matching TRBD2. The germline gives CDR1 SGHNT, CDR2 YENEEA. The CDR3 consists of 16 residues. Trimming took 5 bases from V and 5 from J; bases not matched to a gene: 7.

The chain has TRBV18 and TRBJ2-3, with TRBD2 matching 9 bases. CDR1 and CDR2 from the germline V gene are KGHSH and LQKENI. This CDR3 has 13 amino acids. V lost 3 bases to trimming and J lost 6 bases; unmatched junction nucleotides: 1. The CDR3: CASSPAGGDTQYF. CDR3 DNA sequence: TGTGCCAGCTCACCTGCGGGAGGGGATACGCAGTATTTT.

The chain joins TRBV4-1 to TRBJ1-1; D is ambiguous. Trimming took off 8 bases at V and 8 bases at J, with 18 bases between the two ends. Per germline, CDR1 MGHRA and CDR2 YSYEKL. The CDR3 has 13 amino acids. The CDR3 sequence: CASSRPGRAEAFF. The CDR3 DNA is TGCGCCAGCTCTAGGCCCGGGAGGGCCGAAGCTTTCTTT.

This chain uses TRBV5-8 with TRBJ2-5; D remains ambiguous. TRBJ2-7 explains the end of the DNA better; the J call may be wrong. The CDR3 contains 13 residues. The germline gives CDR1 SGHTS, CDR2 YDEGEE. The CDR3 DNA is TGTGCCAGCAGCACTATAAGTTCCTACGAGCAGTACTTC. It translates to CASSTISSYEQYF.

J is TRBJ2-2 and V is TRBV5-1; D gene unclear. CDR3 length: 15 amino acids. V lost 5 bases and J 7 bases, leaving 18 bases between the germline ends. CDR1 is SGHRS, CDR2 YFSETQ, per germline. The CDR3 reads CASRQAGRLHGELFF. The DNA for the CDR3 is TGCGCCAGCAGGCAGGCAGGCCGCCTCCACGGGGAGCTGTTTTTT.

The rearrangement uses TRBV4-1 and TRBJ2-6; unclear D gene. CDR3 size: 15 residues. The V gene's germline CDR1 is MGHRA and CDR2 YSYEKL. Trimming pared 0 bases from V and 4 bases from J, leaving 7 bases between. Written as DNA, the CDR3 is TGCGCCAGCAGCCAAGAGAGGTACGGGGCCAACGTCCTGACTTTC. It translates to CASSQERYGANVLTF.

The gene calls are TRBV4-2 and TRBJ2-3; 7 bases match TRBD2. The CDR3 contains 14 residues. Germline V gene data show CDR1 as LGHNA and CDR2 as YNFKEQ. The trim removed 3 bases at V and 2 bases at J, leaving 2 bases unmatched. CDR3 loop: CASSQGLTTDTQYF. In nucleotides, the CDR3 is TGTGCCAGCAGCCAGGGACTAACCACAGATACGCAGTATTTT.

The rearrangement uses TRBV5-1 and TRBJ2-5, with 9 bases identical to TRBD2. Germline V gene lookup returns CDR1 SGHRS and CDR2 YFSETQ. With 4 bases clipped from V and 2 bases from J, the junction kept 9 bases outside the gene matches. CDR3 length: 16 residues. The CDR3 region has the DNA TGCGCCAGCAGCCCGAGCGGGGGGACAGCTCAAGAGACCCAGTACTTC. It is translated as CASSPSGGTAQETQYF.

The gene calls are TRBV11-2 and TRBJ1-2, with 8 bases aligning to TRBD1. From germline, CDR1 is SGHAT and CDR2 FQNNGV. The V and J ends lost 0 bases and 8 bases, in that order; junction bases with no gene match: 14. The CDR3 length is 17 residues. CDR3 in DNA: TGTGCCAGCAGCTTAGATGAAGGACAGGGTGGTCTCGGGGGCTACACCTTC. Translation: CASSLDEGQGGLGGYTF. The full variable domain, rest sourced from reference TRBV11-2 and TRBJ1-2, is EAGVAQSPRYKIIEKRQSVAFWCNPISGHATLYWYQQILGQGPKLLIQFQNNGVVDDSQLPKDRFSAERLKGVDSTLKIQPAKLEDSAVYLCASSLDEGQGGLGGYTFGSGTRLTVV.

The rearrangement links TRBV30 to TRBJ2-3; no reliable D call. There are 14 residues in the CDR3. The V end lost 2 bases, the J end lost 1 base, and 10 bases lay between the germline ends. Germline V gene lookup returns CDR1 GTSNPN and CDR2 SVGIG (reference sequence). CDR3 sequence: CAWSQVRGTDTQYF. The DNA of the CDR3 is TGTGCCTGGAGTCAAGTACGAGGCACAGATACGCAGTATTTT. Looking up the rest from reference TRBV30 and TRBJ2-3 gives the full variable domain: SQTIHQWPATLVQPVGSPLSLECTVEGTSNPNLYWYRQAAGRGLQLLFYSVGIGQISSEVPQNLSASRPQDRQFILSSKKLLLSDSGFYLCAWSQVRGTDTQYFGPGTRLTVL.

CDR3 amino acids: CSVTGQHYEQYF. CDR3 DNA: TGCAGCGTCACGGGACAGCACTACGAGCAGTACTTC. The V and J genes are TRBV29-1 and TRBJ2-7, with 7 bases lining up with TRBD1. The CDR3 extends over 12 amino acids. The V and J ends lost 6 bases and 3 bases, in that order; junction bases with no gene match: 5. Germline V CDR1 and CDR2: SQVTM, ANQGSEA.

This clone was seen only once. The rearrangement links TRBV19 to TRBJ1-1; 8 bases are a match to TRBD1. The CDR3 spans 17 residues. Germline CDR1 reads LNHDA; CDR2 reads SQIVND (reference sequence). V was clipped by 3 bases and J by 0 bases; unmatched bases: 9. CDR3 coding DNA: TGTGCCAGTAGTATGCGGACAGGGCCTACGATGAACACTGAAGCTTTCTTT. It yields the protein CASSMRTGPTMNTEAFF.

This clone was detected ten times or more. This chain connects TRBV18 to TRBJ1-2, with unresolved D. Germline V gene sequence: CDR1 KGHSH, CDR2 LQKENI. Between the trimmed V and J ends, which lost 2 bases and 6 bases, there was a span of 10 bases. This CDR3 has 13 residues. The DNA of the CDR3 is TGTGCCAGCTCACCAAGACCCGGGGATGGCTACACCTTC. This gives the protein CASSPRPGDGYTF. Full variable domain (remainder filled in from reference TRBV18 and TRBJ1-2): NAGVMQNPRHLVRRRGQEARLRCSPMKGHSHVYWYRQLPEEGLKFMVYLQKENIIDESGMPKERFSAEFPKEGPSILRIQQVVRGDSAAYFCASSPRPGDGYTFGSGTRLTVV.

The chain recombines TRBV19 with TRBJ2-7; 8 nucleotides match TRBD1. V shed 5 bases and J 4 bases; nucleotides not matched to a gene: 10. The CDR3 runs 15 residues. Germline CDR1 reads LNHDA; CDR2 reads SQIVND (reference sequence). The CDR3 here is CASSSGTGVYYEQYF. DNA of the CDR3: TGTGCCAGTAGTTCCGGGACAGGAGTCTATTACGAGCAGTACTTC.

The gene calls are TRBV6-1 and TRBJ1-2; D gene ambiguous. Germline assignment: CDR1 MNHNS and CDR2 SASEGT. The CDR3 sequence is 12 residues long. Trimming removed 5 bases from V and 8 bases from J, with 12 bases in between. This CDR3 is CASSIGGYGYTF. The CDR3 DNA follows: TGTGCCAGCAGTATTGGAGGATACGGCTACACCTTC.

V and J are TRBV5-1 and TRBJ1-1; TRBD1 aligns across 7 bases. The CDR3 runs 14 residues. With V trimmed by 2 bases and J by 5 bases, 6 bases remained unmatched. CDR1 and CDR2 (germline): SGHRS, YFSETQ. CDR3 nucleotide sequence: TGCGCCAGCAGCTTTACAGGGGCGGATACTGAAGCTTTCTTT. Translation gives CASSFTGADTEAFF.

V is TRBV19 and J is TRBJ2-5, with TRBD1 as a possible D gene (6 bases). The CDR3 loop spans 12 amino acids. Trimming took off 11 bases at V and 4 bases at J, with 14 bases between the two ends. CDR1 LNHDA and CDR2 SQIVND come from the germline V gene (reference sequence). The CDR3 loop reads CASGRGAETQYF. CDR3 in DNA: TGTGCCTCGGGCAGGGGCGCAGAGACCCAGTACTTC.

V is TRBV6-1 and J is TRBJ1-5; D perhaps matches TRBD1 (5 bases). Germline loops: CDR1 MNHNS, CDR2 SASEGT. This CDR3 is 12 amino acids long. With 6 bases removed from V and 6 bases from J, the gap between germline ends came to 9 bases. This chain's CDR3 is CASRGPGQPQHF. CDR3 nucleotide sequence: TGTGCCAGCAGGGGGCCGGGTCAGCCCCAGCATTTT.

This sequence joins TRBV9 and TRBJ1-2; 9 bases align to TRBD1. The CDR3 totals 13 residues. With 3 bases clipped from V and 6 bases from J, the junction kept 3 bases outside the gene matches. Looked up from germline, CDR1 is SGDLS and CDR2 is YYNGEE. The CDR3 sequence is CASSAGQGHGYTF. CDR3 nucleotides: TGTGCCAGCAGCGCGGGACAGGGTCATGGCTACACCTTC.

V gene TRBV15 combines with J gene TRBJ1-2, with 9 bases aligning to TRBD1. Germline V CDR1 and CDR2: LNHNV, YYDKDF (reference sequence). J gave up 2 bases and V 3 bases, and 1 base lay outside the gene matches. This CDR3 region has 14 residues. CDR3 in DNA: TGTGCCACCAGCAGGGGGACAGGGAACTATGGCTACACCTTC. Its protein product is CATSRGTGNYGYTF.